One sample yielded the 7 T cell receptor beta chains listed below, sequenced in a study of control samples from healthy donors and cancer patients. The table came from immunoSEQ multiplex PCR; TCRdb's copy has only in-frame clones and leaves some out. Seen here are about 80,000 clones, roughly nine tenths observed once, and the top ten hold 7.5% to 8%. The sequenced sample was blood. These receptors were obtained from a woman aged 55 to 70 in good health.

The chain uses TRBV5-8 and TRBJ1-2; unclear D gene. V was cut by 0 bases and J by 1 base, with 13 bases left in between. From germline, CDR1 is SGHTS and CDR2 YDEGEE. The CDR3 sequence is 16 residues long. Here the CDR3 DNA reads TGTGCCAGCAGCTTGGGTCGTGACGGGCTTAACTATGGCTACACCTTC. The encoded protein is CASSLGRDGLNYGYTF.

Details on this clone: This specimen includes other DNA sequences encoding the same CDR3. The rearrangement uses TRBV28 and TRBJ1-2; D is unresolved. The CDR3 loop spans 12 amino acids. CDR1 is MDHEN, CDR2 SYDVKM, per germline. Trimming pared 3 bases from V and 3 bases from J, leaving 5 bases between. The CDR3 sequence: CASSFRDYGYTF. As DNA, the CDR3 is TGTGCCAGCAGTTTTCGAGACTATGGCTACACCTTC.

The gene calls are TRBV6-5 and TRBJ2-4, with TRBD1 identical over 7 bases. The CDR3 loop spans 14 amino acids. The trim removed 10 bases at V and 4 bases at J, leaving 10 bases unmatched. Germline V CDR1 and CDR2: MNHEY, SVGAGI. Here the CDR3 DNA reads TGTGCCACCCATTCTAGGGACAGAAAAAACATTCAGTACTTC. Translation gives CATHSRDRKNIQYF.

The chain uses TRBV7-2 and TRBJ2-5; 9 bases map to TRBD1. The germline V gene has CDR1 SGHTA and CDR2 FQGNSA. The V gene end was trimmed by 0 bases and the J gene end by 4 bases; junction bases not matched to a gene: 3. The CDR3 has 15 residues. The CDR3: CASSLAGQGGETQYF. The CDR3 DNA reads as TGTGCCAGCAGCTTAGCGGGACAGGGAGGAGAGACCCAGTACTTC.

The chain has TRBV20-1 and TRBJ2-5; D gene ambiguous. The CDR3 spans 11 residues. Trimming took 1 base from V and 2 from J, leaving 2 bases between them. Germline V gene data show CDR1 as DFQATT and CDR2 as SNEGSKA (reference sequence). Here the CDR3 reads CSARGQETQYF. The CDR3 region has the DNA TGCAGTGCTAGAGGTCAAGAGACCCAGTACTTC.

The genes are TRBV7-6 and TRBJ2-3, with 7 positions matching TRBD2. V lost 5 bases to trimming and J lost 0 bases; unmatched junction nucleotides: 5. Germline V gene data show CDR1 as SGHVS and CDR2 as FNYEAQ. The CDR3 is 15 amino acids. The CDR3 nucleotides read TGTGCCAGCAGCCCCCTAGCGGTTAGCACAGATACGCAGTATTTT. Its translation: CASSPLAVSTDTQYF.

This clone was observed a single time. The chain is built from TRBV3-1 (or the pseudogene TRBV3-2) and TRBJ2-5; D possibly corresponds to TRBD2 (5 bases). The CDR3 consists of 16 residues. Per germline, CDR1 LGHDT and CDR2 YNNKEL (reference sequence). Trimming took off 4 bases at V and 7 bases at J, with 22 bases between the two ends. The CDR3 here is CASSRTRGGMFGTQYF. CDR3 coding DNA: TGTGCCAGCAGCCGTACTAGAGGTGGTATGTTTGGGACCCAGTACTTC.